The T cell receptor (beta chain) under discussion was sequenced for a study of beta chain features in type 1 diabetes (dated by TCRdb to 2017 to 2018). As for the study more broadly: Mean age, gender distribution, total cell number and subset yield were not different between patients and healthy donors. A total of roughly 98,000,000 sorted cells were examined across all samples, and RNA yield correlated strongly with the number of cells per subset. The study compared TCRB repertoires of sorted circulating CD4+ T cell subsets between recently diagnosed type 1 diabetes patients and matched healthy donors. Naive and central memory subsets were obtained from all 30 or so donors, but regulatory and stem cell-like memory subsets were isolated from only 8 patients and roughly eight healthy donors. The full study reports these points: Fewer insertions and more nucleotide deletions at VDJ recombination sites were observed in patients with type 1 diabetes, implying thymic rearrangement abnormalities. Because small numbers of individuals were included in the HLA sub-analyses, any influence of HLA type on TCRB rearrangement was left unresolved. Sequencing cDNA rather than genomic DNA could over-represent highly expressing activated cells, although activation and CD3 levels did not differ between groups. The naive, central memory and regulatory TCRB repertoires appeared to resemble one another more closely among patients than among healthy donors. In all four CD4+ subsets, TCRB CDR3 length was moderately but significantly shorter in type 1 diabetes patients. PCR might favor shorter templates, but patient and control samples were amplified and corrected together, so any skew would affect both groups equally.

Each donor gave one peripheral blood draw, averaging approximately 120 mL, which was collected into heparinised tubes. Naive, central memory, regulatory and stem cell-like memory CD4+ T cells were sorted on a BD FACSAria II using a panel including CD45RO, CCR7, CD25, CD127, CD95 and CD27. Purity was above 95% for every sorted population. Right away, PBMCs were isolated by Lymphoprep density gradient centrifugation and were stained directly, with no culture step. So that batch effects would be minimized, each experiment stained and sorted samples in pairs, pairing one healthy donor with one patient. The entire isolated RNA was reverse transcribed using the High Capacity cDNA Reverse Transcription Kit, and thus expressed TCRB transcripts were sequenced. Naive, central memory and regulatory T cell samples underwent deep immunoSEQ sequencing, averaging roughly 3.3 million total reads per sample. After sorted cells were lysed in RLT buffer, RNA was extracted with DNase-treated RNeasy Micro or Mini kits, with the choice depending on cell number. Each cell subset was processed separately to prevent cross-contamination, with patient and healthy donor samples processed together. The immunoSEQ multiplex PCR was used to amplify TCRB sequences from cDNA, yielding 87-bp fragments that span the CDR3 region. Sequencing of the amplicons was performed on the Illumina HiSeq platform. As for how the authors treated the data: Synthetic template baselines were used to correct PCR bias computationally, reads within Hamming distance 2 were collapsed, and singletons that could not be merged were discarded. Reads were aligned against IMGT to assign V, D and J genes, CDR3 length and insertions or deletions at six rearrangement sites. Within each subset, clonotype counts were normalized to the number of sorted cells before true diversity and Gini coefficients were calculated with the tcR R package. The overlap coefficient, calculated on TCRB nucleotide sequences, was used to measure repertoire sharing. What TCRdb holds here is the immuneACCESS table cut down to in-frame rearrangements. Part of the clones is not present; checked against another copy, under half of the missing clones reflect an unresolved V gene, and the others are unexplained. V and J calls and clone size follow that table, whereas D and trimming were derived from the DNA. This sample has 120,000 to 150,000 clones in its table, and 6.9% of those were observed once. The leading ten clones occupy 1.3% to 1.5% of the sample.

The CDR3 goes from the cysteine to the phenylalanine over 15 residues. The retained sequence is limited to the CDR3, 45 bases, with the frame set at the first base. V is pared back by 5 bases and J by 0 bases, with 11 bases lying between the germline termini. The germline V gene specifies SGHTA as CDR1 and FQGNSA as CDR2. This clone came up many times. The clone's antigen remains unknown. Base-call qualities are not available, and no considerably larger clone is one nucleotide away. The chain couples TRBV7-2 to TRBJ2-1; the D gene cannot be resolved reliably. The sample comprised central memory CD4+ T cells from blood. This clonotype originated in a woman aged 30 to 39 in good health. The CDR3 region has the sequence CASSPSAFSYNEQFF. The base sequence is TGTGCCAGCAGCCCCAGTGCCTTCTCCTACAATGAGCAGTTCTTC.